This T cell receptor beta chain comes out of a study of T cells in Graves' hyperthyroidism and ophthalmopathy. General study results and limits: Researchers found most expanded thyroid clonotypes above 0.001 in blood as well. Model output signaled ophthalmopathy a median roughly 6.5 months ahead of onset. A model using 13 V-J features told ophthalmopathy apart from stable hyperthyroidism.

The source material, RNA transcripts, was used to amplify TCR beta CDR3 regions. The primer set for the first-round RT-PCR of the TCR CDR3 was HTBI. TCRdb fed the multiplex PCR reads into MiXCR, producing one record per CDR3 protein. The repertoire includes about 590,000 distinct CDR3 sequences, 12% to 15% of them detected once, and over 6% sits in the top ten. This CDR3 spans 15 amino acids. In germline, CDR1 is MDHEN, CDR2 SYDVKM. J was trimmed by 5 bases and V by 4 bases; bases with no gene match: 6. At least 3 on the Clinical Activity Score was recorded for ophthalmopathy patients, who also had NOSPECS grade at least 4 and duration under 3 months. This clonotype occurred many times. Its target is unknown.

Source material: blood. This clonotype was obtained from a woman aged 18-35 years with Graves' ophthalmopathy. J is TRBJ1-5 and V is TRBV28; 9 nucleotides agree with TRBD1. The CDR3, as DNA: TGTGCCAGCAGTTCCGGACAGGGGCCGGATCAGCCCCAGCATTTT. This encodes CASSSGQGPDQPQHF.